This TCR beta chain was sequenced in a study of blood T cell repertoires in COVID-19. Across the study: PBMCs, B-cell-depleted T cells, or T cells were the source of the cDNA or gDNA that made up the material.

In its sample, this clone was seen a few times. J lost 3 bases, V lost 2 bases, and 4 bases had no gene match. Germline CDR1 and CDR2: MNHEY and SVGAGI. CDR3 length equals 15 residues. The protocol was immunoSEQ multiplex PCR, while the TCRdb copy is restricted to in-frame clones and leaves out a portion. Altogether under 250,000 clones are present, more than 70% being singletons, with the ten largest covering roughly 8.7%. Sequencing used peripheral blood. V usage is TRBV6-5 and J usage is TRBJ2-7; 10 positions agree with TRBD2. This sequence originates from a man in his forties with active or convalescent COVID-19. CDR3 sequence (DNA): TGTGCCAGCAGTTACCTAGCGGGAGCCGGCTACGAGCAGTACTTC. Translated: CASSYLAGAGYEQYF.